The clone carrying this T cell receptor (beta chain) was counted many times. Its specificity is not known. The ends were cut back, 0 bases at V and 9 bases at J, with 16 bases in the middle. Germline CDR1 and CDR2: LNHNV and YYDKDF (reference sequence). The CDR3 is 15 amino acids. The record originates from a study of T cells after yellow fever vaccination. The study's findings and limits: FACS-sorted repertoires could contain abundant clonotypes contaminating from the bulk population. Once the booster was given, most primary-vaccination clones reappeared, at approximately 97% for CD4 and roughly 86% for CD8.

Template-switching 5'RACE yielded the TCR cDNA; a universal primer site and UMIs were added in the process. Each CDR3 protein gets one entry after TCRdb re-called the 5' RACE reads with MiXCR. The sample has 200,000 to 250,000 distinct CDR3 sequences; 2.5% to 3.5% are singletons. The clonotype originates from a man aged 18 to 30 who received the YFV17D yellow fever vaccine. Source: CD4+ T cells sorted from PBMCs, taken 10 days after the yellow fever booster vaccination. The V and J genes are TRBV15 and TRBJ2-3; maybe TRBD1 (6 bases). The CDR3 spells CATSRDHVLQGTQYF. The CDR3 nucleotides read TGTGCCACCAGCAGAGATCATGTCCTGCAGGGGACGCAGTATTTT. The whole variable domain, remainder taken from reference TRBV15 and TRBJ2-3, is DAMVIQNPRYQVTQFGKPVTLSCSQTLNHNVMYWYQQKSSQAPKLLFHYYDKDFNNEADTPDNFQSRRPNTSFCFLDIRSPGLGDTAMYLCATSRDHVLQGTQYFGPGTRLTVL.